The 18 T cell receptor beta chains given below trace back to one sample, sequenced in a study of CD8 T cells in ankylosing spondylitis. One entry per CDR3 protein results from TCRdb running MiXCR on the 5' RACE reads. The table lists about 110,000 distinct CDR3 sequences, under 30% of them singletons. Sequenced sample: synovial fluid, either unsorted or a sorted T cell fraction (not recorded which). The origin of the receptors is a male donor with ankylosing spondylitis.

The rearrangement uses TRBV14 and TRBJ2-1; D is possibly TRBD2 (6 bases). Trimming pared 1 base from V and 3 bases from J, leaving 7 bases between. Germline assignment: CDR1 SGHDN and CDR2 FVKESK. The CDR3 contains 14 residues. CDR3: CASSQVGGYNEQFF. In DNA, the CDR3 is TGTGCCAGCAGCCAAGTCGGGGGCTACAATGAGCAGTTCTTC. Full variable domain (remainder filled in from reference TRBV14 and TRBJ2-1): EAGVTQFPSHSVIEKGQTVTLRCDPISGHDNLYWYRRVMGKEIKFLLHFVKESKQDESGMPNNRFLAERTGGTYSTLKVQPAELEDSGVYFCASSQVGGYNEQFFGPGTRLTVL.

In its sample, this clonotype was seen many times. The chain has TRBV7-6 and TRBJ1-1; 7 bases match TRBD1. CDR3 length equals 15 residues. Germline CDR1 SGHVS, CDR2 FNYEAQ. V dropped 4 bases and J dropped 1; count of bases not matched to a gene: 6. DNA of the CDR3: TGTGCCAGCAGCTCTCAACAGGGGTCGAACACTGAAGCTTTCTTT. Its protein product is CASSSQQGSNTEAFF. The full variable domain, its missing parts supplied by reference TRBV7-6 and TRBJ1-1, is GAGVSQSPRYKVTKRGQDVALRCDPISGHVSLYWYRQALGQGPEFLTYFNYEAQQDKSGLPNDRFSAERPEGSISTLTIQRTEQRDSAMYRCASSSQQGSNTEAFFGQGTRLTVV.

CDR3 sequence reads: CSASTGGIYEQYF. Here the CDR3 DNA reads TGCAGTGCCTCGACAGGGGGAATCTACGAGCAGTACTTC. The chain couples TRBV20-1 to TRBJ2-7; 9 nucleotides match TRBD1. Germline V gene sequence: CDR1 DFQATT, CDR2 SNEGSKA (reference sequence). V lost 6 bases, J lost 3 bases, and 6 bases stayed unmatched. The CDR3 runs to 13 residues.

This chain uses TRBV25-1 with TRBJ2-7, with 7 bases fitting TRBD1. Unmatched junction bases numbered 2, after V lost 3 bases and J lost 3 bases. Germline lookup yields CDR1 MGHDK and CDR2 SYGVNS. CDR3 length equals 13 residues. The CDR3 loop reads CASSDWDSYEQYF. The CDR3 bases are TGTGCCAGCAGTGACTGGGACAGCTACGAGCAGTACTTC.

In its sample, this clonotype was seen a few times. The chain links TRBV2 to TRBJ1-1; D gene uncertain. With 2 bases removed from V and 7 bases from J, the gap between germline ends came to 14 bases. The germline CDR1 and CDR2 sequences are SNHLY and FYNNEI. The CDR3 has 14 residues. The CDR3 nucleotides read TGTGCCAGCAGTGAAACCGAGGGCAGCCGTGAAGCTTTCTTT. Its protein product is CASSETEGSREAFF.

This sequence joins TRBV5-1 and TRBJ2-7, with TRBD1 matching 7 bases. This CDR3 contains 14 residues. The ends lost 0 bases at V and 6 bases at J; junction bases unmatched: 6. CDR1 is SGHRS, CDR2 YFSETQ, per germline. The CDR3 DNA reads TGCGCCAGCAGCTTGGGACAGGGAGTCGGCGAGCAGTACTTC. This sequence encodes CASSLGQGVGEQYF.

Only a few counts were recorded for this clonotype. The V and J genes are TRBV5-4 and TRBJ2-1, with 7 nucleotides matching TRBD2. The CDR3 covers 18 residues. Germline V gives CDR1 SGHNT, CDR2 YYREEE (reference sequence). Trimming cost V 0 bases and J 2 bases; bases outside gene matches: 11. The CDR3 sequence is CASSLERPEREPYNEQFF. CDR3 DNA: TGTGCCAGCAGCTTGGAGAGGCCGGAGCGGGAACCCTACAATGAGCAGTTCTTC.

This clonotype was seen repeatedly, ten times or more. The chain couples TRBV6-6 to TRBJ1-5, with no clear D. V dropped 0 bases and J dropped 9 bases, with 12 bases sitting between them. Germline lookup yields CDR1 MNHNY and CDR2 SVGAGI (reference sequence). The CDR3 is made up of 14 amino acids. CDR3 bases: TGTGCCAGCAGTTACTCGGAGACGACCCGGCCCCAGCATTTT. Protein: CASSYSETTRPQHF.

This clonotype was seen repeatedly, ten times or more. This chain links TRBV12-3 or TRBV12-4 with TRBJ1-1, with a tentative D call TRBD1 (5 bases). The CDR3 is 13 residues long. Trimming stripped 1 base from V and 3 bases from J, with 6 bases between. The DNA for the CDR3 is TGTGCCAGCAGTTTAGGGGACGACACTGAAGCTTTCTTT. Translating it yields CASSLGDDTEAFF.

This clonotype has at least ten counts. The chain's CDR3 is CSAPNLAGADEQYF. DNA of the CDR3: TGCAGTGCTCCAAATCTAGCGGGAGCTGATGAGCAGTACTTC. The chain links TRBV20-1 to TRBJ2-7, with 10 bases lining up with TRBD2. The V segment lost 5 bases and the J segment 7 bases; nucleotides outside the gene matches: 11. CDR1 is DFQATT, CDR2 SNEGSKA, per germline (reference sequence). The CDR3 is 14 residues long.

The table lists this clonotype with a few counts. J is TRBJ2-5 and V is TRBV24-1, with TRBD1 as a possible D gene (6 bases). Trimming pared 0 bases from V and 9 bases from J, leaving 13 bases between. This CDR3 spans 14 amino acids. Germline CDR1 reads KGHDR; CDR2 reads SFDVKD. DNA for the CDR3: TGTGCCACCAGTGATTTGTGGCCAGGGGAGCCCCAGTACTTC. As protein: CATSDLWPGEPQYF.

Here the CDR3 reads CASSLGVGNTIYF. CDR3 nucleotide sequence: TGTGCCAGCAGCTTAGGGGTCGGAAACACCATATATTTT. The rearrangement uses TRBV7-2 and TRBJ1-3; D is undetermined. Germline CDR1 is SGHTA and CDR2 is FQGNSA. Trimming removed 1 base from V and 4 bases from J, with 5 bases in between. The CDR3 has 13 residues. The full variable domain, with the rest looked up from reference TRBV7-2 and TRBJ1-3, is GAGVSQSPSNKVTEKGKDVELRCDPISGHTALYWYRQSLGQGLEFLIYFQGNSAPDKSGLPSDRFSAERTGGSVSTLTIQRTQQEDSAVYLCASSLGVGNTIYFGEGSWLTVV.

This clonotype was seen many times. The chain has TRBV18 and TRBJ2-2; tentatively, D is TRBD1 (6 bases). The V gene lost 3 bases and the J gene lost 1 base, with 6 bases spanning the gap. The CDR3 sequence is 14 residues long. Germline V gives CDR1 KGHSH, CDR2 LQKENI. The CDR3 here is CASSPRGNTGELFF. In DNA, the CDR3 is TGTGCCAGCTCACCCAGGGGGAACACCGGGGAGCTGTTTTTT.

Only a few counts were recorded for this clonotype. The chain carries TRBV6-4 and TRBJ2-3; TRBD1 matches 8 bases. With V trimmed by 0 bases and J by 1 base, 6 bases remained unmatched. CDR3 size: 17 residues. Germline V gene lookup returns CDR1 MRHNA and CDR2 SNTAGT. The DNA of the CDR3 is TGTGCCAGCAGTGACTCGGCAGGGGGCTTCGGCACAGATACGCAGTATTTT. Protein product: CASSDSAGGFGTDTQYF.

The genes are TRBV25-1 and TRBJ2-3; D is uncertain. CDR3 length: 13 residues. Germline loops: CDR1 MGHDK, CDR2 SYGVNS. Trimming stripped 0 bases from V and 4 bases from J, with 5 bases between. The CDR3 loop is CASSEYGADTQYF. In DNA form, the CDR3 reads TGTGCCAGCAGTGAATATGGGGCAGATACGCAGTATTTT.

The chain combines TRBV7-2 with TRBJ2-3; tentatively, D is TRBD2 (6 bases). The V gene's germline CDR1 is SGHTA and CDR2 FQGNSA. The V gene lost 5 bases and the J gene lost 0 bases, with 15 bases spanning the gap. The length of the CDR3 is 16 residues. The CDR3 here is CASSARDFTSTDTQYF. The CDR3 DNA reads as TGTGCCAGCAGCGCCCGGGACTTTACTAGCACAGATACGCAGTATTTT.

This clonotype showed up just a few times. The rearrangement links TRBV10-2 to TRBJ1-1; D might be TRBD1 (6 bases). Trimming took 6 bases from V and 1 from J, leaving 18 bases between them. CDR3 length: 16 residues. CDR1 and CDR2 (germline): WSHSY, SAAADI. The CDR3 here is CASSEIPGQPNTEAFF. The CDR3 DNA reads TGCGCCAGCAGCGAAATACCGGGACAACCGAACACTGAAGCTTTCTTT.

The rearrangement links TRBV5-1 to TRBJ1-1; possibly TRBD1 for D (6 bases). Germline V gene lookup returns CDR1 SGHRS and CDR2 YFSETQ. V lost 1 base and J 3 bases, leaving 10 bases between the germline ends. CDR3 length: 14 residues. The CDR3 DNA follows: TGCGCCAGCAGCTTGCGGGGGGCCGACACTGAAGCTTTCTTT. Its translation is CASSLRGADTEAFF.